This entry lists 5 T cell receptor beta chains sequenced from one sample in a study of blood T cell repertoires in COVID-19. TCRdb's table, derived via immunoSEQ multiplex PCR, lists solely in-frame clones and lacks some. The sample comprises hundreds of thousands of clones, about 90% of which are singletons, and about 2.2% rests with the top ten. Specimen: peripheral blood. The receptors were sampled from a woman younger than 45 who had recovered from COVID-19.

The chain joins TRBV27 to TRBJ2-1, with TRBD2 matching 10 bases. Germline loops: CDR1 MNHEY, CDR2 SMNVEV (reference sequence). The CDR3 sequence is 15 residues long. The V gene end was trimmed by 5 bases and the J gene end by 8 bases; junction bases not matched to a gene: 9. CDR3 nucleotides: TGTGCCAGCAGTCCTCTAGCGGGAGTTAGCGATGAGCAGTTCTTC. It specifies CASSPLAGVSDEQFF.

The CDR3 loop reads CASDLTGNYGYTF. CDR3 coding DNA: TGCGCCAGCGACCTGACAGGAAACTATGGCTACACCTTC. The J gene is TRBJ1-2, the V gene TRBV5-1, with a possible D match to TRBD1 (6 bases). V was trimmed by 7 bases and J by 2 bases, leaving 12 bases between them. CDR1 and CDR2 (germline): SGHRS, YFSETQ. This CDR3 has 13 amino acids.

This rearrangement joins TRBV3-1 (or the pseudogene TRBV3-2) to TRBJ2-2; 10 bases line up with TRBD2. The CDR3 runs to 16 residues. From germline, CDR1 is LGHDT and CDR2 YNNKEL (reference sequence). V lost 2 bases to trimming and J lost 7 bases; unmatched junction nucleotides: 7. The CDR3 DNA is TGTGCCAGCAGCCAAATACCTAGCGGGAGTGGCGGGGAGCTGTTTTTT. This codes for CASSQIPSGSGGELFF.

The chain carries TRBV28 and TRBJ1-1; maybe TRBD1 (5 bases). The ends were cut back, 7 bases at V and 1 base at J, with 13 bases in the middle. The CDR3 has 14 amino acids. Germline V CDR1 and CDR2: MDHEN, SYDVKM. The CDR3 sequence is CASTGGRRNTEAFF. In DNA, the CDR3 is TGTGCCAGCACCGGGGGACGGAGGAACACTGAAGCTTTCTTT.

The rearrangement joins TRBV12-5 to TRBJ2-2; D remains ambiguous. The ends were cut back, 1 base at V and 3 bases at J, with 15 bases in the middle. This CDR3 region has 17 residues. Germline lookup yields CDR1 LGHNT and CDR2 FRNRAP. CDR3 in amino acids: CASGLAKENVDTGELFF. The CDR3 DNA reads TGTGCTAGTGGTTTGGCCAAGGAGAATGTGGACACCGGGGAGCTGTTTTTT.